The clone carrying this T cell receptor beta chain showed up just once. Only in-frame clones appear in the TCRdb table, and some are missing; sequencing was by immunoSEQ multiplex PCR. This table has some 400,000 clones, 95% appearing once. This entry comes from a study of shared T cell receptors in the human thymus. V lost 0 bases and J lost 10, with 14 bases in between. CDR1 is SGHRS, CDR2 YFSETQ, per germline. The CDR3 totals 14 residues. The clonotype was recovered from a human donor. This chain uses TRBV5-1 with TRBJ2-1, with D perhaps matching TRBD1 or TRBD2 (5 bases each). The sample comprised thymocytes. Here the CDR3 reads CASSLVRVQDEQFF. The DNA of the CDR3 is TGCGCCAGCAGCTTGGTGCGGGTACAGGACGAGCAGTTCTTC.